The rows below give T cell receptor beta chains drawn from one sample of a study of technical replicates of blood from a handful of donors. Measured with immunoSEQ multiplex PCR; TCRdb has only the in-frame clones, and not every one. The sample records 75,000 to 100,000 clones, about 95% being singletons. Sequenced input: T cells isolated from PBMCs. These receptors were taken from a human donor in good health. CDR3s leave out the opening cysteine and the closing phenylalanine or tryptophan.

CDR3: ASSLGDRGFGEAF
J: TRBJ1-1
V: TRBV7-6

CDR3: ATSRVERETYEQY
J: TRBJ2-7
V: TRBV15

CDR3: ASSLRTSGTDTQY
J: TRBJ2-3
V: TRBV5-4

CDR3: ASSFLSGDEQF
J: TRBJ2-1
V: TRBV11-3

CDR3: ASSPDRGNYGYT
J: TRBJ1-2
V: TRBV7-6

CDR3: ASSLGDSESGNTIY
J: TRBJ1-3
V: TRBV7-9

CDR3: ASSESLAGVHEQF
J: TRBJ2-1
V: TRBV10-1

CDR3: ASSGMQVHEQF
J: TRBJ2-1
V: TRBV9

CDR3: AISSAYNEQF
J: TRBJ2-1
V: TRBV10-3

CDR3: ATFDPSGTDTQY
J: TRBJ2-3
V: TRBV15

CDR3: ASSPFGEGLDEQY
J: TRBJ2-7
V: TRBV28

CDR3: ASSLGPIQY
J: TRBJ2-4
V: TRBV19

CDR3: ASSIRTGVNTEAF
J: TRBJ1-1
V: TRBV5-1

CDR3: ASSSVAPGTGELF
J: TRBJ2-2
V: TRBV5-1

CDR3: ASSGGTSYEQY
J: TRBJ2-7
V: TRBV27

CDR3: ASSSWTGVDTGELF
J: TRBJ2-2
V: TRBV11-3

CDR3: ASSGTSISNLNTGELF
J: TRBJ2-2
V: TRBV28

CDR3: ATSRALAGNTQY
J: TRBJ2-3
V: TRBV15

CDR3: ASSSETGYYGYT
J: TRBJ1-2
V: TRBV7-9

CDR3: ASSWGGSYEQY
J: TRBJ2-7
V: TRBV11-2

CDR3: ATSRVGREAF
J: TRBJ1-1
V: TRBV15

CDR3: ASSVGADSSYNEQF
J: TRBJ2-1
V: TRBV9

CDR3: ASSQGQASGNTIY
J: TRBJ1-3
V: TRBV4-1

CDR3: ASSYEAGANVLT
J: TRBJ2-6
V: TRBV19

CDR3: ASRNRYSEAF
J: TRBJ1-1
V: TRBV6-1

CDR3: ASALEWTAVNYGYT
J: TRBJ1-2
V: TRBV7-2

CDR3: ASSLSGPPLQF
J: TRBJ2-2
V: TRBV7-2

CDR3: ASSLVRTSQETQY
J: TRBJ2-5
V: TRBV5-8

CDR3: ASSLGQGMDGYT
J: TRBJ1-2
V: TRBV5-1

CDR3: ASSVGTGGTEAF
J: TRBJ1-1
V: TRBV9

CDR3: ASSQTGTEQY
J: TRBJ2-7
V: TRBV2

CDR3: SAKQGPEQY
J: TRBJ2-7
V: TRBV20-1

CDR3: SVEGDRYNEQF
J: TRBJ2-1
V: TRBV29-1

CDR3: ATSRVRQGERSSYEQY
J: TRBJ2-7
V: TRBV15

CDR3: SAHSIETQY
J: TRBJ2-5
V: TRBV20-1

CDR3: ASSLSGQPQH
J: TRBJ1-5
V: TRBV5-6

CDR3: ASSQVWGAGELF
J: TRBJ2-2
V: TRBV4-2

CDR3: ASSTGGETQY
J: TRBJ2-5
V: TRBV7-7

CDR3: ASSPQGLNYEQY
J: TRBJ2-7
V: TRBV2

CDR3: AISERQGALGETQY
J: TRBJ2-5
V: TRBV10-3

CDR3: ASSQDRSSGYSYEQY
J: TRBJ2-7
V: TRBV4-3

CDR3: ASRSGRAKNTQY
J: TRBJ2-3
V: TRBV10-1

CDR3: ASSHIPDKSYEQY
J: TRBJ2-7
V: TRBV4-1

CDR3: ASSLRGSGQSAKNIQY
J: TRBJ2-4
V: TRBV7-2

CDR3: ASSGTGNKNYEQY
J: TRBJ2-7
V: TRBV6-1

CDR3: ASSLDVAGGAQETQY
J: TRBJ2-5
V: TRBV5-1

CDR3: LHANRRIYEQY
J: TRBJ2-7
V: TRBV21-1

CDR3: ASRFVAGSEKLF
J: TRBJ1-4
V: TRBV12-2

CDR3: ASSLGPGTGVYGYT
J: TRBJ1-2
V: TRBV11-2

CDR3: ASSLEDSYEQY
J: TRBJ2-7
V: TRBV7-3

CDR3: ASIGDGQETQY
J: TRBJ2-5
V: TRBV2